The next 10 T cell receptor beta chains were all read from a single sample in a study of T cell clusters in autoimmune cytopenias (dated by TCRdb to the late 2010s). Data came from an Illumina MiSeq. Multiplex PCR with a touch-down protocol amplified TRB rearrangements, with the TRB-A and TRB-B primer pools combined in a single tube. TCRdb reprocessed the reads; each CDR3 protein sequence makes one entry, and DNA is unavailable. The table of this sample itemizes 7,800 or so distinct CDR3 sequences. The ten largest clonotypes hold 15% to 20% of the sample. TRB amplification used around 250 ng of peripheral blood genomic DNA, some 38,000 genome equivalents, per sample. Sequencing input: peripheral blood. The source is a human donor with an autoimmune cytopenia or autoimmune hepatitis (not recorded which).

Measured by frequency, this clonotype is medium-sized. This rearrangement joins TRBV29-1 to TRBJ2-1; TCRdb lists TRBD2, though no DNA is available to test this call. This CDR3 contains 15 residues. The germline V gene has CDR1 SQVTM and CDR2 ANQGSEA. This CDR3 is CSVVGGATRYNEQFF.

The rearrangement uses TRBV7-6 and TRBJ2-3. CDR3 length: 14 residues. Germline assignment: CDR1 SGHVS and CDR2 FNYEAQ. The CDR3 region is CASSPRSSTDTQYF.

The chain uses TRBV11-1 and TRBJ2-7. Looked up from germline, CDR1 is SGHAT and CDR2 is FQDESV (reference sequence). The CDR3 has 16 amino acids. CDR3 in amino acids: CASSLEWLGSSYEQYF.

In terms of frequency, this clonotype is medium-sized. J is TRBJ2-6 and V is TRBV6-5. The germline CDR1 and CDR2 sequences are MNHEY and SVGAGI. The CDR3 covers 15 residues. The CDR3 reads CASSYRGSGANVLTF.

The V and J genes are TRBV27 and TRBJ2-2. Germline CDR1 MNHEY, CDR2 SMNVEV (reference sequence). The CDR3 contains 13 residues. The CDR3 reads CASTFQGGGELFF.

V and J are TRBV5-6 and TRBJ2-1; TCRdb selects TRBD1, and the lack of DNA leaves this call unchecked. Germline V gene sequence: CDR1 SGHDT, CDR2 YYEEEE. The CDR3 has 16 amino acids. CDR3 region: CASSLAQGQGGNEQFF.

The chain combines TRBV6-5 with TRBJ1-2; TCRdb's assignment of TRBD1 cannot be checked, as there is no DNA. There are 14 residues in the CDR3. The germline V gene has CDR1 MNHEY and CDR2 SVGAGI. The CDR3 region is CASRTGTGSYGYTF.

The chain recombines TRBV7-2 with TRBJ2-6; TCRdb designates TRBD1, a call that cannot be tested without DNA. The germline CDR1 and CDR2 sequences are SGHTA and FQGNSA. CDR3 length equals 17 residues. The CDR3 loop reads CASSRDSKSSGANVLTF. The variable domain in full, completed from reference TRBV7-2 and TRBJ2-6, reads GAGVSQSPSNKVTEKGKDVELRCDPISGHTALYWYRQSLGQGLEFLIYFQGNSAPDKSGLPSDRFSAERTGGSVSTLTIQRTQQEDSAVYLCASSRDSKSSGANVLTFGAGSRLTVL.

The chain employs TRBV6-6 and TRBJ2-2. The CDR3 covers 11 residues. Germline CDR1 is MNHNY and CDR2 is SVGAGI (reference sequence). The CDR3 sequence is CASDTSGELFF.

Judged by frequency, this clonotype is medium-sized (0.01 to 0.1%). The rearrangement uses TRBV29-1 and TRBJ1-4. Germline loops: CDR1 SQVTM, CDR2 ANQGSEA. This CDR3 is built from 13 residues. The CDR3 loop is CSVERGNGEKLFF.